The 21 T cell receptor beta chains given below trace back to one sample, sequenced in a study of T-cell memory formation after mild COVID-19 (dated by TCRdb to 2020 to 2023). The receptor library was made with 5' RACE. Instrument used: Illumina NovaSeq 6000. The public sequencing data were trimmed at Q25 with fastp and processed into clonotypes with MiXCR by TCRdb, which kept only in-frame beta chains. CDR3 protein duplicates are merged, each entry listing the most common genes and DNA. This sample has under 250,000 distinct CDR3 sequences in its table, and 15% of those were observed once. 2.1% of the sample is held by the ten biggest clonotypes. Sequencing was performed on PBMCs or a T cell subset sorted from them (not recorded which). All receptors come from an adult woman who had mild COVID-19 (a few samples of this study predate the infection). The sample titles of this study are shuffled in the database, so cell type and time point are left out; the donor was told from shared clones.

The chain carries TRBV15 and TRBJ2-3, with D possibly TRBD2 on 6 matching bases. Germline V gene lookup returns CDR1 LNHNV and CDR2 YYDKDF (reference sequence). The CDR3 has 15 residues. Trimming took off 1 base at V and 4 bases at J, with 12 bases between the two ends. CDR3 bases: TGTGCCACCAGCAGAGGGGCTAGCGTAGCAGATACGCAGTATTTT. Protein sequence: CATSRGASVADTQYF.

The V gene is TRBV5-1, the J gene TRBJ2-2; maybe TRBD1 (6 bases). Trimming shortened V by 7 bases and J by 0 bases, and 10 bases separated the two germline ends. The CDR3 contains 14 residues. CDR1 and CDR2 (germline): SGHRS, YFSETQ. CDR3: CASSEGANTGELFF. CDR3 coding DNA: TGCGCCAGCTCCGAGGGGGCGAACACCGGGGAGCTGTTTTTT.

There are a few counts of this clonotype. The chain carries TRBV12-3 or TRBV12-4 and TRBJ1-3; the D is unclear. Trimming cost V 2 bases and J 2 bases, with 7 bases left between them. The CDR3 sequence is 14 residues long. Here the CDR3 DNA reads TGTGCCAGCAGTTTAAGGGCGACTGGAAACACCATATATTTT. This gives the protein CASSLRATGNTIYF.

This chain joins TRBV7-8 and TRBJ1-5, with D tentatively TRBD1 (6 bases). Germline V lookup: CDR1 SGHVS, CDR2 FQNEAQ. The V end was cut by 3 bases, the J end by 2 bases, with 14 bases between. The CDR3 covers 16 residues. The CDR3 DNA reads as TGTGCCAGCAGCTTCGGGGGGCGGGGTGGCAATCAGCCCCAGCATTTT. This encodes CASSFGGRGGNQPQHF.

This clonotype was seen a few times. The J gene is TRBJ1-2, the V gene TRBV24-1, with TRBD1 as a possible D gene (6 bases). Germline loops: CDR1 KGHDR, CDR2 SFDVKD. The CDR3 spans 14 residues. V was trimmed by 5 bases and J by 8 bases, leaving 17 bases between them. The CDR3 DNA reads TGTGCCACCAGTGGAGGCAGGGGAAAAGGGGGCTACACCTTC. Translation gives CATSGGRGKGGYTF.

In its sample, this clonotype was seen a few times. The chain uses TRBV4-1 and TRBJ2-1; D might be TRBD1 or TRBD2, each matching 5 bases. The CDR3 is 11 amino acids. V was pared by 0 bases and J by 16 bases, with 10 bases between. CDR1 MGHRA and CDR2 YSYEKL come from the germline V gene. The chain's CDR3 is CASSQDGTEFF. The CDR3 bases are TGCGCCAGCAGCCAAGACGGGACGGAATTCTTC.

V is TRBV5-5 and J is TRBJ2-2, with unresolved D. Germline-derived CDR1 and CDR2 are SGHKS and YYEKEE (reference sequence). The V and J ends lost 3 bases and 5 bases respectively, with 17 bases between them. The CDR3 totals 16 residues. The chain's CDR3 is CASSSVPFVGTGELFF. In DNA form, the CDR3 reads TGTGCCAGCAGCTCCGTCCCCTTTGTAGGAACCGGGGAGCTGTTTTTT.

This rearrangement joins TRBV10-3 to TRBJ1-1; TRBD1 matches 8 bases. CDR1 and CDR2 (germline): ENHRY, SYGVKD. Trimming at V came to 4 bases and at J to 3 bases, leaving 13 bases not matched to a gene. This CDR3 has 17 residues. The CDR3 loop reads CAISVIAPTGVDTEAFF. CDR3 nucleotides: TGTGCCATCAGTGTTATAGCTCCGACAGGGGTAGACACTGAAGCTTTCTTT.

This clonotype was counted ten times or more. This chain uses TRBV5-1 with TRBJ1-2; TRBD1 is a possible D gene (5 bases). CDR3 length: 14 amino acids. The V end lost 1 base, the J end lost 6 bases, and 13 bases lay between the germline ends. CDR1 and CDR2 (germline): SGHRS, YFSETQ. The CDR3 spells CASSLSGGSNGYTF. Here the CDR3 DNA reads TGCGCCAGCAGCTTGTCCGGGGGGAGTAATGGCTACACCTTC. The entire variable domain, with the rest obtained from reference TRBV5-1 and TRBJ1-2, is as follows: KAGVTQTPRYLIKTRGQQVTLSCSPISGHRSVSWYQQTPGQGLQFLFEYFSETQRNKGNFPGRFSGRQFSNSRSEMNVSTLELGDSALYLCASSLSGGSNGYTFGSGTRLTVV.

The CDR3 spells CASSHNRYRGAMGGYTF. The CDR3 DNA is TGTGCCAGCAGTCACAACCGTTACAGGGGCGCTATGGGTGGCTACACCTTC. The V gene is TRBV12-3 or TRBV12-4, the J gene TRBJ1-2, with 7 positions matching TRBD1. The CDR3 totals 17 residues. The ends lost 5 bases at V and 7 bases at J; junction bases unmatched: 19.

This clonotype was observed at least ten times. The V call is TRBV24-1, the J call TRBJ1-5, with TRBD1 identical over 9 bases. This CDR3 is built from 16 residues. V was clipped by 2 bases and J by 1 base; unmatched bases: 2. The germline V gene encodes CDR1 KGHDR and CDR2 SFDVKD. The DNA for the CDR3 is TGTGCCACCAGTGATTCGACAGGGGGAAGCAATCAGCCCCAGCATTTT. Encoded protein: CATSDSTGGSNQPQHF.

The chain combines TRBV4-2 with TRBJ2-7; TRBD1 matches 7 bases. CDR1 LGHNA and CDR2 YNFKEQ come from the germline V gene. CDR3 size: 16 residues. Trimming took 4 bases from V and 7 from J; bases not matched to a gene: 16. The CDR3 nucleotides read TGTGCCAGCAGCCGAGATTTGACAGGGAAATTGTATGAGCAGTACTTC. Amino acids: CASSRDLTGKLYEQYF.

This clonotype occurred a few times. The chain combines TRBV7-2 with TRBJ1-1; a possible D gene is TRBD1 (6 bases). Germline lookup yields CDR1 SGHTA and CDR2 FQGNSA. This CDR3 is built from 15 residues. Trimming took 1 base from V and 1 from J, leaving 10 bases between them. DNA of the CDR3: TGTGCCAGCAGCTTAGACAGGGTCTCGAACACTGAAGCTTTCTTT. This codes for CASSLDRVSNTEAFF. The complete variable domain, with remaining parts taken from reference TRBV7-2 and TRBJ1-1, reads GAGVSQSPSNKVTEKGKDVELRCDPISGHTALYWYRQSLGQGLEFLIYFQGNSAPDKSGLPSDRFSAERTGGSVSTLTIQRTQQEDSAVYLCASSLDRVSNTEAFFGQGTRLTVV.

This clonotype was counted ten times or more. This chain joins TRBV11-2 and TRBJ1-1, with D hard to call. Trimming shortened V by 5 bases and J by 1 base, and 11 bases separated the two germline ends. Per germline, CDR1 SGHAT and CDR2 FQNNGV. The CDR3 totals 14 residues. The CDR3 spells CASSRPTRNTEAFF. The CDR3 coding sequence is TGTGCCAGCAGCCGACCAACCCGGAACACTGAAGCTTTCTTT.

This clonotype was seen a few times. The CDR3 DNA sequence: TGCGCCAGCAGCCAGCAACAGGGTTGGGAGCAGTTCTTC. Translating it yields CASSQQQGWEQFF. The chain carries TRBV4-3 and TRBJ2-1, with a tentative D call TRBD1 (6 bases). V dropped 3 bases and J dropped 10 bases, with 13 bases sitting between them. Germline V gene lookup returns CDR1 LGHNA and CDR2 YSLEER. The CDR3 consists of 13 residues.

DNA of the CDR3: TGTGCCAGCAGATCGGGACTAGCGGATTCCTACGAGCAGTACTTC. Amino acid sequence: CASRSGLADSYEQYF. The chain couples TRBV12-3 or TRBV12-4 to TRBJ2-7, with 11 bases identical to TRBD2. This CDR3 comprises 15 residues. Trimming at V came to 6 bases and at J to 1 base, leaving 5 bases not matched to a gene.

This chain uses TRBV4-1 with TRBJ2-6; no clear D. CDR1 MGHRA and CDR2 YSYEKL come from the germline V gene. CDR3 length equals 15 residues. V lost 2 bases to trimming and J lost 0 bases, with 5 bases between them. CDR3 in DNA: TGCGCCAGCAGCCAACCAGTCTCTGGGGCCAACGTCCTGACTTTC. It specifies CASSQPVSGANVLTF.

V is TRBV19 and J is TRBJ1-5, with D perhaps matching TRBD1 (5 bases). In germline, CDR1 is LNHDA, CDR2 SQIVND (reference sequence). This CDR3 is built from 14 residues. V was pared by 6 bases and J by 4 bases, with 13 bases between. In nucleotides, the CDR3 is TGTGCCAGTAGCCCCGGGACGGCGAATCAGCCCCAGCATTTT. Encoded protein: CASSPGTANQPQHF.

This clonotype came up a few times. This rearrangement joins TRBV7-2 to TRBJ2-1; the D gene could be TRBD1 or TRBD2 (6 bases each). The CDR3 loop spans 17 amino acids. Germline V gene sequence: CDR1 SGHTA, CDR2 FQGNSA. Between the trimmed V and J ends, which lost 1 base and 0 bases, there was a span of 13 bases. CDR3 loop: CASSLGGGFLSYNEQFF. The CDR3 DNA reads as TGTGCCAGCAGCTTAGGAGGGGGGTTCCTCTCCTACAATGAGCAGTTCTTC.

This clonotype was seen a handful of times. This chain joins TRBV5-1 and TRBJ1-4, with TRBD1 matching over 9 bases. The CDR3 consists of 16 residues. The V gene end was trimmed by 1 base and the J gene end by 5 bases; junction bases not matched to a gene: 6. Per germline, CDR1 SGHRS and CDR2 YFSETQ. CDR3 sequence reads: CASSLPTGTGNEKLFF. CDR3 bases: TGCGCCAGCAGCTTGCCTACCGGGACAGGGAATGAAAAACTGTTTTTT.

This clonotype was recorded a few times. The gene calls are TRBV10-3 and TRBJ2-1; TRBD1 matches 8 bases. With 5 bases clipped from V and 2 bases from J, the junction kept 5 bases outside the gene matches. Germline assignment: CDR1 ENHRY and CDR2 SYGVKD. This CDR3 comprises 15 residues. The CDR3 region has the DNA TGTGCCATCAGTACAGGGGGGACTGCCTACAATGAGCAGTTCTTC. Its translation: CAISTGGTAYNEQFF.